Listed below are T cell receptor beta chains from one sample, sequenced in a study of blood T cell repertoires in COVID-19. Sequencing was performed with immunoSEQ multiplex PCR; in TCRdb, only in-frame clones are kept and a portion is missing. The sample lists roughly 200,000 clones, around nine tenths occurring once. The sequenced sample consisted of peripheral blood. Source of these receptors: a woman in her thirties or forties who had recovered from COVID-19. Each CDR3 is given with its conserved first and last residue. D genes are given only for firm matches. Clone size is given for some rows only: seen once, a few or many times, or a class if the clone is expanded.

CDR3 protein: CASSPRGSNEKLFF; CDR3 DNA: TGTGCCAGCAGTCCCAGGGGGAGTAATGAAAAACTGTTTTTT; J gene: TRBJ1-4; clone size: -; D gene: TRBD1; V gene: TRBV6-5
CDR3 protein: CATRVGGQRGTQYF; CDR3 DNA: TGTGCCACCCGGGTAGGGGGACAAAGAGGGACCCAGTACTTC; J gene: TRBJ2-5; clone size: -; D gene: -; V gene: TRBV10-3
CDR3 protein: CATSRDWATNTEAFF; CDR3 DNA: TGTGCCACCAGCAGAGATTGGGCTACGAACACTGAAGCTTTCTTT; J gene: TRBJ1-1; clone size: once; D gene: -; V gene: TRBV15
CDR3 protein: CASSLEYPSGQDTQYF; CDR3 DNA: TGTGCCAGCAGCTTAGAGTATCCTAGCGGACAAGATACGCAGTATTTT; J gene: TRBJ2-3; clone size: once; D gene: TRBD2; V gene: TRBV7-2
CDR3 protein: CASSLGGAGITDTQYF; CDR3 DNA: TGCGCCAGCAGCTTGGGGGGAGCGGGAATAACAGATACGCAGTATTTT; J gene: TRBJ2-3; clone size: -; D gene: TRBD2; V gene: TRBV5-1
CDR3 protein: CASSGTGEQFF; CDR3 DNA: TGTGCCAGCAGCGGGACAGGGGAGCAGTTCTTC; J gene: TRBJ2-1; clone size: -; D gene: TRBD1; V gene: TRBV2
CDR3 protein: CASSLAGPGELFF; CDR3 DNA: TGCGCCAGCAGCTTGGCAGGTCCCGGGGAGCTGTTTTTT; J gene: TRBJ2-2; clone size: -; D gene: -; V gene: TRBV5-1
CDR3 protein: CASSLGAGPYEQYF; CDR3 DNA: TGTGCCAGCAGCTTAGGGGCGGGACCCTACGAGCAGTACTTC; J gene: TRBJ2-7; clone size: -; D gene: -; V gene: TRBV7-9
CDR3 protein: CASSRDSNSYEQYF; CDR3 DNA: TGTGCCAGCAGCCGGGACAGCAATTCCTACGAGCAGTACTTC; J gene: TRBJ2-7; clone size: -; D gene: TRBD1; V gene: TRBV7-6
CDR3 protein: CASSQGVQRTGANVLTF; CDR3 DNA: TGTGCCAGCAGCCAGGGTGTTCAGCGGACTGGGGCCAACGTCCTGACTTTC; J gene: TRBJ2-6; clone size: -; D gene: -; V gene: TRBV3-1/TRBV3-2
CDR3 protein: CASRARGYNEQFF; CDR3 DNA: TGTGCCAGCAGGGCGAGAGGCTACAATGAGCAGTTCTTC; J gene: TRBJ2-1; clone size: -; D gene: -; V gene: TRBV6-5
CDR3 protein: CAWRVSRQAHRNEKLFF; CDR3 DNA: TGTGCCTGGAGAGTGTCCCGACAGGCCCACCGTAATGAAAAACTGTTTTTT; J gene: TRBJ1-4; clone size: -; D gene: -; V gene: TRBV30
CDR3 protein: CSGYRGPGYGYTF; CDR3 DNA: TGCAGCGGATACAGGGGGCCAGGGTATGGCTACACCTTC; J gene: TRBJ1-2; clone size: -; D gene: TRBD1; V gene: TRBV29-1
CDR3 protein: CASSARAGISNEQFF; CDR3 DNA: TGTGCCAGCAGCGCACGAGCGGGTATTTCCAATGAGCAGTTCTTC; J gene: TRBJ2-1; clone size: -; D gene: -; V gene: TRBV5-8
CDR3 protein: CASSSPREGNTIYF; CDR3 DNA: TGTGCCAGCAGCTCTCCGCGGGAGGGAAACACCATATATTTT; J gene: TRBJ1-3; clone size: -; D gene: -; V gene: TRBV11-2
CDR3 protein: CASSQGGSRRETQYF; CDR3 DNA: TGCGCCAGCAGCCAAGGCGGGAGCAGGCGAGAGACCCAGTACTTC; J gene: TRBJ2-5; clone size: few; D gene: TRBD2; V gene: TRBV4-1
CDR3 protein: CASSQDLSGRADEQFF; CDR3 DNA: TGTGCCAGCAGCCAAGATTTAAGCGGGAGGGCCGATGAGCAGTTCTTC; J gene: TRBJ2-1; clone size: -; D gene: TRBD2; V gene: TRBV3-1/TRBV3-2
CDR3 protein: CASTPGQSGNQPQHF; CDR3 DNA: TGTGCCAGCACGCCGGGACAGTCGGGCAATCAGCCCCAGCATTTT; J gene: TRBJ1-5; clone size: -; D gene: TRBD1; V gene: TRBV2
CDR3 protein: CASSRTGTHNEQFF; CDR3 DNA: TGTGCCAGTAGTAGGACAGGGACCCACAATGAGCAGTTCTTC; J gene: TRBJ2-1; clone size: few; D gene: TRBD1; V gene: TRBV19
CDR3 protein: CASSHGTRETEAFF; CDR3 DNA: TGTGCCAGCAGCCACGGGACTCGGGAAACTGAAGCTTTCTTT; J gene: TRBJ1-1; clone size: -; D gene: -; V gene: TRBV3-1/TRBV3-2
CDR3 protein: CASSPAGAYGYTF; CDR3 DNA: TGTGCCAGCAGTCCTGCGGGGGCCTATGGCTACACCTTC; J gene: TRBJ1-2; clone size: -; D gene: -; V gene: TRBV27
CDR3 protein: CASSRTSGTYEQYF; CDR3 DNA: TGTGCCAGCAGTAGAACTAGCGGGACTTACGAGCAGTACTTC; J gene: TRBJ2-7; clone size: -; D gene: TRBD2; V gene: TRBV6-6
CDR3 protein: CASNARGETQYF; CDR3 DNA: TGTGCCAGCAATGCTCGGGGAGAGACCCAGTACTTC; J gene: TRBJ2-5; clone size: -; D gene: -; V gene: TRBV6-5
CDR3 protein: CASSRTGGNQPQHF; CDR3 DNA: TGTGCCAGCAGCCGTACAGGGGGCAATCAGCCCCAGCATTTT; J gene: TRBJ1-5; clone size: -; D gene: TRBD1; V gene: TRBV7-9
CDR3 protein: CASSLPDRNNEQFF; CDR3 DNA: TGCGCCAGCAGCTTACCGGACAGGAACAATGAGCAGTTCTTC; J gene: TRBJ2-1; clone size: once; D gene: TRBD1; V gene: TRBV5-1
CDR3 protein: CASGLTAGVATGELFF; CDR3 DNA: TGTGCTAGTGGTTTGACAGCGGGAGTAGCCACCGGGGAGCTGTTTTTT; J gene: TRBJ2-2; clone size: -; D gene: TRBD2; V gene: TRBV12-5
CDR3 protein: CATLGQGYEQYF; CDR3 DNA: TGTGCCACTTTAGGACAGGGCTACGAGCAGTACTTC; J gene: TRBJ2-7; clone size: -; D gene: TRBD1; V gene: TRBV24-1
CDR3 protein: CASSNRAESYQETQYF; CDR3 DNA: TGTGCCAGCAGTAACAGGGCCGAGTCGTACCAAGAGACCCAGTACTTC; J gene: TRBJ2-5; clone size: -; D gene: -; V gene: TRBV6-2/TRBV6-3
CDR3 protein: CASSPVGGGTYNEQFF; CDR3 DNA: TGTGCCAGCAGCCCCGTAGGGGGGGGGACCTACAATGAGCAGTTCTTC; J gene: TRBJ2-1; clone size: -; D gene: -; V gene: TRBV9
CDR3 protein: CASSGTNNQPQHF; CDR3 DNA: TGTGCCAGTAGCGGCACTAACAATCAGCCCCAGCATTTT; J gene: TRBJ1-5; clone size: -; D gene: -; V gene: TRBV19
CDR3 protein: CASSLSQSEAFF; CDR3 DNA: TGCGCCAGCAGCTTATCACAGAGTGAAGCTTTCTTT; J gene: TRBJ1-1; clone size: -; D gene: -; V gene: TRBV5-1
CDR3 protein: CASSQGTNTEAFF; CDR3 DNA: TGTGCCAGCAGCCAAGGGACAAACACTGAAGCTTTCTTT; J gene: TRBJ1-1; clone size: -; D gene: -; V gene: TRBV3-1/TRBV3-2
CDR3 protein: CASSFGRERTQYF; CDR3 DNA: TGTGCCAGCAGTTTTGGACGGGAGCGGACCCAGTACTTC; J gene: TRBJ2-5; clone size: once; D gene: -; V gene: TRBV12-3/TRBV12-4
CDR3 protein: CASSSQDRGPYEQYF; CDR3 DNA: TGTGCCAGTAGTTCTCAGGACAGGGGACCCTACGAGCAGTACTTC; J gene: TRBJ2-7; clone size: -; D gene: TRBD1; V gene: TRBV19
CDR3 protein: CASSLPTGNVVAEAFF; CDR3 DNA: TGTGCCAGCAGCCTCCCAACCGGGAACGTGGTGGCTGAAGCTTTCTTT; J gene: TRBJ1-1; clone size: -; D gene: -; V gene: TRBV7-2
CDR3 protein: CASSLGGWDTEAFF; CDR3 DNA: TGTGCCAGCAGTTTGGGGGGGTGGGACACTGAAGCTTTCTTT; J gene: TRBJ1-1; clone size: -; D gene: -; V gene: TRBV27
CDR3 protein: CASSSWAGGGAEQFF; CDR3 DNA: TGTGCCAGCAGCTCATGGGCTGGGGGAGGGGCTGAGCAGTTCTTC; J gene: TRBJ2-1; clone size: -; D gene: TRBD2; V gene: TRBV7-2
CDR3 protein: CASSLSGTGYQETQYF; CDR3 DNA: TGTGCCAGCAGCTTATCGGGGACAGGGTACCAAGAGACCCAGTACTTC; J gene: TRBJ2-5; clone size: -; D gene: TRBD1; V gene: TRBV7-9
CDR3 protein: CASSANRGFGTEAFF; CDR3 DNA: TGTGCCAGTAGTGCGAACAGGGGGTTTGGGACTGAAGCTTTCTTT; J gene: TRBJ1-1; clone size: -; D gene: TRBD1; V gene: TRBV19
CDR3 protein: CASSEVGKNTEAFF; CDR3 DNA: TGTGCCAGCAGTGAAGTCGGGAAGAACACTGAAGCTTTCTTT; J gene: TRBJ1-1; clone size: -; D gene: -; V gene: TRBV6-1
CDR3 protein: CASTPDREDYGYTF; CDR3 DNA: TGTGCCAGCACCCCAGACAGGGAGGACTATGGCTACACCTTC; J gene: TRBJ1-2; clone size: -; D gene: TRBD1; V gene: TRBV2
CDR3 protein: CASSQPGQENYGYTF; CDR3 DNA: TGTGCCAGTAGTCAACCGGGACAGGAAAACTATGGCTACACCTTC; J gene: TRBJ1-2; clone size: -; D gene: TRBD1; V gene: TRBV19
CDR3 protein: CASSLQGANTGELFF; CDR3 DNA: TGTGCCAGCAGCTTACAGGGGGCGAACACCGGGGAGCTGTTTTTT; J gene: TRBJ2-2; clone size: -; D gene: TRBD1; V gene: TRBV7-6
CDR3 protein: CASSPDRVRTEAFF; CDR3 DNA: TGTGCCAGCAGCCCCGACAGGGTAAGGACTGAAGCTTTCTTT; J gene: TRBJ1-1; clone size: -; D gene: TRBD1; V gene: TRBV7-2
CDR3 protein: CSVVPSGSSGFF; CDR3 DNA: TGCAGCGTTGTGCCTAGCGGGAGTTCGGGGTTCTTC; J gene: TRBJ2-1; clone size: -; D gene: TRBD2; V gene: TRBV29-1
CDR3 protein: CASSYSQGVSTDTQYF; CDR3 DNA: TGTGCCAGCAGTTACTCTCAGGGGGTTAGCACAGATACGCAGTATTTT; J gene: TRBJ2-3; clone size: -; D gene: TRBD1; V gene: TRBV6-6
CDR3 protein: CASSLDLVSRQFF; CDR3 DNA: TGTGCCAGCAGTTTAGATCTCGTTTCTAGGCAGTTCTTC; J gene: TRBJ2-1; clone size: -; D gene: -; V gene: TRBV12-3/TRBV12-4
CDR3 protein: CASSGTADPSGNTIYF; CDR3 DNA: TGCGCCAGCAGCGGGACAGCCGATCCCTCTGGAAACACCATATATTTT; J gene: TRBJ1-3; clone size: once; D gene: TRBD1; V gene: TRBV5-1
CDR3 protein: CASSLTSGREGEQYF; CDR3 DNA: TGTGCCAGCAGCTTGACTAGCGGGAGGGAGGGGGAGCAGTACTTC; J gene: TRBJ2-7; clone size: -; D gene: TRBD2; V gene: TRBV7-2
CDR3 protein: CASSYAVSGSLTDTQYF; CDR3 DNA: TGTGCCAGCAGTTACGCCGTTTCGGGGAGCCTCACAGATACGCAGTATTTT; J gene: TRBJ2-3; clone size: -; D gene: -; V gene: TRBV6-2/TRBV6-3
CDR3 protein: CASSVPQPGTSGRASTGELFF; CDR3 DNA: TGTGCCAGCAGCGTACCTCAACCCGGGACTAGCGGGAGGGCCAGCACCGGGGAGCTGTTTTTT; J gene: TRBJ2-2; clone size: -; D gene: TRBD2; V gene: TRBV9
CDR3 protein: CAWSVRRTSDDQETQYF; CDR3 DNA: TGTGCCTGGAGTGTAAGGCGGACTTCCGATGACCAAGAGACCCAGTACTTC; J gene: TRBJ2-5; clone size: once; D gene: -; V gene: TRBV30
CDR3 protein: CASSAKKTGYSQYF; CDR3 DNA: TGTGCCAGCAGCGCCAAAAAAACAGGATACTCTCAGTATTTT; J gene: TRBJ2-3; clone size: once; D gene: -; V gene: TRBV7-8
CDR3 protein: CASSLRTGVGETQYF; CDR3 DNA: TGTGCCAGCAGCTTGAGGACAGGGGTTGGGGAGACCCAGTACTTC; J gene: TRBJ2-5; clone size: -; D gene: TRBD1; V gene: TRBV5-4
CDR3 protein: CASSYYRGSTGELFF; CDR3 DNA: TGTGCCAGCAGTTACTATCGGGGAAGCACCGGGGAGCTGTTTTTT; J gene: TRBJ2-2; clone size: -; D gene: -; V gene: TRBV6-5
CDR3 protein: CASSLGRQGLADPAAEQYF; CDR3 DNA: TGTGCCAGCAGCTTAGGAAGGCAAGGACTAGCGGACCCAGCGGCCGAGCAGTACTTC; J gene: TRBJ2-7; clone size: -; D gene: TRBD2; V gene: TRBV7-9
CDR3 protein: CASSPGQWDTEAFF; CDR3 DNA: TGTGCCAGCTCACCCGGACAGTGGGACACTGAAGCTTTCTTT; J gene: TRBJ1-1; clone size: -; D gene: -; V gene: TRBV18